A single sample is the source of the 17 T cell receptor beta chains below, sequenced in a study of cytomegalovirus exposure and HLA in healthy donors. 13 Jbeta primers and 60 Vbeta primers were used for the PCR. TCRdb keeps only in-frame clones here, not all; method: immunoSEQ multiplex PCR. This table holds about 45,000 clones, around 69% found once. The specimen sequenced was PBMCs. These receptors originate from a woman in her thirties in good health and CMV-seronegative.

This clone has more than one count but fewer than ten. V and J are TRBV2 and TRBJ2-3; D may be TRBD1 (6 bases). V was trimmed by 4 bases and J by 2 bases, leaving 13 bases between them. The germline CDR1 and CDR2 sequences are SNHLY and FYNNEI. The CDR3 is 15 residues long. The CDR3 coding sequence is TGTGCCAGCAGTGCCGGACAGATTATCACAGATACGCAGTATTTT. Protein: CASSAGQIITDTQYF.

This clone is a singleton in its sample. The CDR3 DNA follows: TGTGCCAGCTCACCTATCTCCTACAATGAGCAGTTCTTC. This sequence encodes CASSPISYNEQFF. The V call is TRBV18, the J call TRBJ2-1; D remains ambiguous. CDR1 and CDR2 from the germline V gene are KGHSH and LQKENI. V was shortened by 3 bases and J by 0 bases, with 3 bases between the two germline ends. The CDR3 sequence is 13 residues long.

This clone was picked up one time. The chain recombines TRBV6-6 with TRBJ2-7, with a weak D call TRBD1 (6 bases). Trimming took 6 bases from V and 3 from J, leaving 15 bases between them. The CDR3 length is 14 residues. The germline gives CDR1 MNHNY, CDR2 SVGAGI (reference sequence). The CDR3 sequence is CASRNGGPYYEQYF. The DNA of the CDR3 is TGTGCCAGCAGAAATGGGGGCCCGTACTACGAGCAGTACTTC.

The CDR3 region is CSVVRLAGGTDTQYF. For the CDR3, the DNA is TGCAGCGTTGTAAGGCTGGCGGGAGGTACAGATACGCAGTATTTT. V and J are TRBV29-1 and TRBJ2-3; 8 nucleotides line up with TRBD2. Germline V lookup: CDR1 SQVTM, CDR2 ANQGSEA. The V gene end was trimmed by 4 bases and the J gene end by 3 bases; junction bases not matched to a gene: 9. CDR3 length equals 15 residues.

V and J are TRBV6-5 and TRBJ1-2; a possible D gene is TRBD1 (6 bases). The germline V gene encodes CDR1 MNHEY and CDR2 SVGAGI. Trimming stripped 8 bases from V and 6 bases from J, with 22 bases between. The CDR3 runs to 15 residues. For the CDR3, the DNA is TGTGCCAGCCGCCCCGGGACCCTGGGACACCATGGCTACACCTTC. It specifies CASRPGTLGHHGYTF.

This chain uses TRBV7-3 with TRBJ2-5; 9 bases agree with TRBD1. V dropped 5 bases and J dropped 5; count of bases not matched to a gene: 9. The CDR3 is 15 residues long. Per the germline V gene, CDR1 is SGHTA and CDR2 is FQGTGA. CDR3 DNA: TGTGCCAGCAGCATATCGGGACAGGGTCGGGAGACCCAGTACTTC. This sequence encodes CASSISGQGRETQYF.

This chain uses TRBV5-1 with TRBJ1-2; no clear D. Germline V lookup: CDR1 SGHRS, CDR2 YFSETQ. Deletions cut 0 bases from V and 7 bases from J, with 4 bases between. The CDR3 covers 11 residues. In DNA, the CDR3 is TGCGCCAGCAGCTTGGGGAGTGGCTACACCTTC. This translates into CASSLGSGYTF.

V usage is TRBV6-5 and J usage is TRBJ2-1, with TRBD1 identical over 8 bases. CDR3 size: 13 residues. The J segment lost 2 bases and the V segment lost 8 bases, leaving 2 bases of the junction unmatched. Germline lookup yields CDR1 MNHEY and CDR2 SVGAGI. CDR3 in DNA: TGTGCCAGCGCACAGGGGGCCTACAATGAGCAGTTCTTC. It yields the protein CASAQGAYNEQFF.

The V and J genes are TRBV5-6 and TRBJ1-2; D remains ambiguous. This CDR3 has 15 amino acids. Trimming took 0 bases from V and 8 from J, leaving 17 bases between them. Germline V CDR1 and CDR2: SGHDT, YYEEEE. CDR3 sequence (DNA): TGTGCCAGCAGCTTGGATAGAGAGTACCCTAAGGGCTACACCTTC. It encodes CASSLDREYPKGYTF.

The chain joins TRBV29-1 to TRBJ1-1; D possibly corresponds to TRBD1 (5 bases). Trimming left V 7 bases short and J 3 bases short, with 12 bases between. CDR1 is SQVTM, CDR2 ANQGSEA, per germline. There are 12 residues in the CDR3. This CDR3 is CSGRLRDTEAFF. CDR3 coding DNA: TGCAGCGGCCGGCTCAGGGACACTGAAGCTTTCTTT.

This clone has only a few counts. The J gene is TRBJ2-5, the V gene TRBV27; D gene uncertain. The CDR3 has 13 residues. Deletions cut 4 bases from V and 0 bases from J, with 6 bases between. Germline V lookup: CDR1 MNHEY, CDR2 SMNVEV (reference sequence). Here the CDR3 DNA reads TGTGCCAGCAGTTCCCAGTACCAAGAGACCCAGTACTTC. Translating gives CASSSQYQETQYF.

V is TRBV27 and J is TRBJ1-5, with D uncertain. CDR1 is MNHEY, CDR2 SMNVEV, per germline (reference sequence). Between the trimmed V and J ends, which lost 1 base and 7 bases, there was a span of 11 bases. The CDR3 is 14 residues long. Written as DNA, the CDR3 is TGTGCCAGCAGTTTATATGGGGAGGGCCAGCCCCAGCATTTT. Amino acid sequence: CASSLYGEGQPQHF.

The rearrangement links TRBV28 to TRBJ2-7, with 9 bases aligning to TRBD1. CDR3 length: 17 residues. V lost 2 bases and J lost 7; bases outside the gene matches: 15. Per germline, CDR1 MDHEN and CDR2 SYDVKM. CDR3 nucleotide sequence: TGTGCCAGCAGTTTAGGGACAGGGACTATCCCCCGCTTGGAGCAGTACTTC. Its translation is CASSLGTGTIPRLEQYF.

This CDR3 reads CASSLQGANQPQHF. In DNA form, the CDR3 reads TGCGCCAGCAGCTTACAGGGGGCTAATCAGCCCCAGCATTTT. The chain joins TRBV5-1 to TRBJ1-5; 9 nucleotides match TRBD1. Per germline, CDR1 SGHRS and CDR2 YFSETQ. V lost 2 bases, J lost 4 bases, and 1 base stayed unmatched. The CDR3 is 14 residues long.

This clone was picked up a small number of times. The chain joins TRBV10-2 to TRBJ1-1, with 8 bases aligning to TRBD1. Germline lookup yields CDR1 WSHSY and CDR2 SAAADI. There are 14 residues in the CDR3. V lost 8 bases, J lost 1 base, and 6 bases stayed unmatched. CDR3: CASETGTGNTEAFF. For the CDR3, the DNA is TGCGCCAGCGAGACCGGGACAGGGAACACTGAAGCTTTCTTT.

The rearrangement joins TRBV28 to TRBJ2-7; TRBD2 matches at 7 bases. This CDR3 has 12 amino acids. Germline values: CDR1 MDHEN, CDR2 SYDVKM. Trimming took 8 bases from V and 5 from J; bases not matched to a gene: 6. The CDR3 is CASGTTLHEQYF. The CDR3 DNA follows: TGTGCCAGCGGGACTACTCTGCACGAGCAGTACTTC. The whole variable domain, filled in from reference TRBV28 and TRBJ2-7, reads DVKVTQSSRYLVKRTGEKVFLECVQDMDHENMFWYRQDPGLGLRLIYFSYDVKMKEKGDIPEGYSVSREKKERFSLILESASTNQTSMYLCASGTTLHEQYFGPGTRLTVT.

The chain's CDR3 is CASSHGGQGSTEAFF. The CDR3 DNA follows: TGCGCCAGCAGCCATGGCGGACAGGGAAGCACTGAAGCTTTCTTT. The genes are TRBV4-1 and TRBJ1-1; 8 nucleotides match TRBD1. With 3 bases clipped from V and 4 bases from J, the junction kept 7 bases outside the gene matches. Germline lookup yields CDR1 MGHRA and CDR2 YSYEKL. The CDR3 is made up of 15 amino acids.